This entry lists 16 T cell receptor beta chains sequenced from one sample in a study of T cell changes during pregnancy in multiple sclerosis. The data were produced by immunoSEQ multiplex PCR, yet TCRdb's version contains in-frame clones alone and is incomplete. Among roughly 80,000 clones listed, just over 90% were seen once. The source was peripheral blood, collected in the second trimester of pregnancy. The receptors derive from a female donor with multiple sclerosis, enrolled in a pregnancy study.

This clone was observed a handful of times. This rearrangement joins TRBV6-6 to TRBJ1-5; TRBD1 matches 7 bases. The V gene's germline CDR1 is MNHNY and CDR2 SVGAGI (reference sequence). The junction had 3 bases not matched to a gene; V was cut back by 7 bases and J by 0 bases. The CDR3 is 14 amino acids. The CDR3: CASNTGDSNQPQHF. CDR3 DNA sequence: TGTGCCAGCAACACAGGGGATAGCAATCAGCCCCAGCATTTT.

The gene calls are TRBV25-1 and TRBJ2-7; possible D gene TRBD2, 6 bases. The germline V gene encodes CDR1 MGHDK and CDR2 SYGVNS. V dropped 0 bases and J dropped 5 bases, with 14 bases sitting between them. CDR3 length equals 15 residues. In nucleotides, the CDR3 is TGTGCCAGCAGTGAATATAGGCGGGACGAAAACGAGCAGTACTTC. Its translation is CASSEYRRDENEQYF.

This chain joins TRBV4-1 and TRBJ1-1, with TRBD1 identical over 10 bases. The CDR3 consists of 15 residues. V shed 8 bases and J 3 bases; nucleotides not matched to a gene: 9. From germline, CDR1 is MGHRA and CDR2 YSYEKL. CDR3 DNA: TGCGCCAGCGTCCCTCCCGGGACAGGGGACACTGAAGCTTTCTTT. Residues: CASVPPGTGDTEAFF.

This clone was picked up one time. V and J are TRBV6-5 and TRBJ2-1; 7 bases agree with TRBD1. The CDR3 is made up of 13 amino acids. Trimming took 6 bases from V and 15 from J; bases not matched to a gene: 14. The germline V gene encodes CDR1 MNHEY and CDR2 SVGAGI. This CDR3 is CASSLVRDSNSFF. The CDR3 coding sequence is TGTGCCAGCAGCCTTGTACGGGACAGCAATTCGTTCTTC.

This chain connects TRBV4-1 to TRBJ2-7; tentatively, D is TRBD2 (7 bases). Germline V lookup: CDR1 MGHRA, CDR2 YSYEKL. Trimming took off 0 bases at V and 2 bases at J, with 17 bases between the two ends. This CDR3 is built from 17 residues. The CDR3 here is CASSQEGGAGVTYEQYF. The CDR3 DNA is TGCGCCAGCAGCCAAGAAGGGGGGGCAGGGGTCACCTACGAGCAGTACTTC.

The chain recombines TRBV6-1 with TRBJ1-3; D is perhaps TRBD1 (6 bases). The ends were cut back, 7 bases at V and 0 bases at J, with 10 bases in the middle. The CDR3 extends over 14 amino acids. Germline CDR1 MNHNS, CDR2 SASEGT. The CDR3: CASKEDSSGNTIYF. The CDR3 DNA is TGTGCCAGCAAAGAGGACAGCTCTGGAAACACCATATATTTT.

This chain links TRBV29-1 with TRBJ2-1; maybe TRBD2 (5 bases). Germline loops: CDR1 SQVTM, CDR2 ANQGSEA. Trimming took 3 bases from V and 4 from J, leaving 7 bases between them. The CDR3 contains 12 residues. CDR3: CSVEGSYNEQFF. The CDR3, as DNA: TGCAGCGTTGAGGGGAGTTACAATGAGCAGTTCTTC.

J is TRBJ1-1 and V is TRBV12-5, with D perhaps TRBD1 (6 bases). There are 14 residues in the CDR3. Trimming left V 3 bases short and J 8 bases short, with 16 bases between. Germline V gene data show CDR1 as LGHNT and CDR2 as FRNRAP. CDR3 sequence reads: CASGLGVGGQEAFF. DNA of the CDR3: TGTGCTAGTGGTTTAGGCGTTGGGGGACAAGAAGCTTTCTTT.

The genes are TRBV5-8 and TRBJ2-5, with 8 bases that match TRBD1. CDR3 length: 16 amino acids. The J segment lost 3 bases and the V segment lost 5 bases, leaving 12 bases of the junction unmatched. Germline assignment: CDR1 SGHTS and CDR2 YDEGEE. CDR3 amino acids: CASRRGQGVGEETQYF. The CDR3 region has the DNA TGTGCCAGCAGACGCGGACAGGGTGTTGGGGAAGAGACCCAGTACTTC.

The chain is built from TRBV9 and TRBJ1-4; possibly TRBD1 for D (6 bases). Germline lookup yields CDR1 SGDLS and CDR2 YYNGEE. Trimming took off 4 bases at V and 3 bases at J, with 22 bases between the two ends. The CDR3 is made up of 18 amino acids. This chain's CDR3 is CASSPQGMTGGSNEKLFF. In nucleotides, the CDR3 is TGTGCCAGCAGCCCCCAGGGGATGACGGGGGGTTCTAATGAAAAACTGTTTTTT.

This chain connects TRBV10-3 to TRBJ2-6; D is ambiguous. Germline assignment: CDR1 ENHRY and CDR2 SYGVKD. V lost 0 bases to trimming and J lost 3 bases, with 3 bases between them. CDR3 size: 14 residues. Here the CDR3 reads CAISESLGANVLTF. The CDR3 nucleotides read TGTGCCATCAGTGAGTCACTTGGGGCCAACGTCCTGACTTTC.

This clone was seen a single time. The chain uses TRBV29-1 and TRBJ1-1, with 7 bases identical to TRBD1. The CDR3 is 13 residues long. Germline V gene data show CDR1 as SQVTM and CDR2 as ANQGSEA. Germline trimming cut 4 bases from V and 5 bases from J; bases unmatched to any gene: 7. The CDR3 sequence: CSVVPGGLTEAFF. The CDR3 DNA follows: TGCAGCGTTGTTCCAGGGGGGTTAACTGAAGCTTTCTTT. The full variable domain, rest sourced from reference TRBV29-1 and TRBJ1-1, is SAVISQKPSRDICQRGTSLTIQCQVDSQVTMMFWYRQQPGQSLTLIATANQGSEATYESGFVIDKFPISRPNLTFSTLTVSNMSPEDSSIYLCSVVPGGLTEAFFGQGTRLTVV.

The chain couples TRBV4-1 to TRBJ2-3; D might be TRBD1 (6 bases). This CDR3 region has 16 residues. Germline CDR1 is MGHRA and CDR2 is YSYEKL. V lost 4 bases, J lost 0 bases, and 14 bases lay in between. This chain's CDR3 is CASSLQGTPSTDTQYF. In DNA, the CDR3 is TGCGCCAGCAGCCTGCAAGGGACACCAAGCACAGATACGCAGTATTTT.

The chain links TRBV5-1 to TRBJ1-2; D gene ambiguous. V lost 0 bases and J 1 base, leaving 4 bases between the germline ends. Germline V gene lookup returns CDR1 SGHRS and CDR2 YFSETQ. The CDR3 is 13 amino acids. The CDR3 sequence: CASSLDSNYGYTF. CDR3 nucleotide sequence: TGCGCCAGCAGCTTGGACAGTAACTATGGCTACACCTTC.

The genes are TRBV18 and TRBJ1-1; unclear D gene. Per the germline V gene, CDR1 is KGHSH and CDR2 is LQKENI. Trimming stripped 1 base from V and 7 bases from J, with 16 bases between. The CDR3 is 15 residues long. The CDR3 here is CASSPLRVNSLEAFF. DNA of the CDR3: TGTGCCAGCTCACCACTCAGAGTAAACAGCCTTGAAGCTTTCTTT.

This chain links TRBV6-4 with TRBJ2-3; D perhaps matches TRBD2 (5 bases). V was pared by 3 bases and J by 3 bases, with 13 bases between. The CDR3 totals 15 residues. Germline V lookup: CDR1 MRHNA, CDR2 SNTAGT. CDR3 DNA: TGTGCCAGCAGTGAAGGAGGCAGTCAGACAGATACGCAGTATTTT. The encoded protein is CASSEGGSQTDTQYF.